This T cell receptor beta chain was documented in a study of blood T cell repertoires in COVID-19. Study-level information: Acute and convalescent COVID-19 samples came from the United States, Italy and Spain. Nucleic acid was either cDNA or gDNA, and it came from T cells, B-cell-depleted T cells, or PBMCs.

The V gene's germline CDR1 is SGHVS and CDR2 FNYEAQ. The CDR3 covers 17 residues. The trim removed 4 bases at V and 2 bases at J, leaving 9 bases unmatched. Authors' data handling: Reference gene primer amplification gave estimated nucleated cell counts. Profiling relied on immunoSEQ multiplex PCR, and the TCRdb table lists in-frame clones only, not all of them. Clonal size and the V and J genes are those of that table, whereas D and trimming came from the DNA. The sample contains approximately 68,000 clones, around nine tenths of which appear only once. The gene calls are TRBV7-6 and TRBJ1-3; TRBD1 agrees at 9 bases. The sequence was obtained from a middle-aged man with active COVID-19. The sample comprised peripheral blood. CDR3 DNA: TGTGCCAGCAGCTCGGGACAGGGATCCTTCACTGGAAACACCATATATTTT. The encoded protein is CASSSGQGSFTGNTIYF.